This entry is about one T cell receptor beta chain. It lacks a known antigen. One base away there is no much larger clone; base qualities are not given. The same CDR3 arises from other DNA sequences in this sample as well. The sample originates from a study of technical replicates of blood from a handful of donors (TCRdb year 2017). The protocol used for the library was the immunoSEQ multiplex PCR assay. TCRdb provides this immuneACCESS table in a form limited to in-frame rearrangements. Some clones are lacking; in checked studies, under half of them reflect an unresolved V gene, and why the rest are absent is not known. The sample includes 75,000 to 80,000 clones, with 85% to 95% observed a single time. The ten largest clones represent about 0.4% of the sample. From the germline V gene, CDR1 is SGDLS and CDR2 is YYNGEE. Including cysteine and phenylalanine, the CDR3 has 14 amino acids. Of the read, only the CDR3 DNA is kept; its 42 bases are in frame from base 1. Germline trimming amounts to 0 bases on V and 4 bases on J, with 0 as the count of junction bases outside the gene matches.

The rearranged chain carries TRBV9 and TRBJ2-7, and TRBD2 aligns with 11 junction nucleotides. This TCR was sampled from a human donor in good health. The sequenced material came from T cells isolated from PBMCs. At the DNA level, the sequence is TGTGCCAGCAGCGTAGGACTAGCGGGATACGAGCAGTACTTC. It is translated as CASSVGLAGYEQYF.